Listed below are T cell receptor beta chains from one sample, sequenced in a study of blood T cells in healthy people across ages. TCRdb ran MiXCR on the 5' RACE reads and lists one entry per CDR3 protein. The sample includes 1.8 million or so distinct CDR3 sequences, roughly two fifths seen only once; the top ten take roughly 24%. Sequencing was performed on blood. All receptors come from a human donor in good health. CDR3s include the opening cysteine and the closing phenylalanine or tryptophan. D genes are given only for firm matches. Clone size is given for some rows only: seen once, a few or many times, or a class if the clone is expanded.

D	J	V	size	DNA	CDR3
TRBD1	TRBJ2-5	TRBV20-1	.	TGCAGTGCTAGAGACCACACAGGGGTTCAAGAGACCCAGTACTTC	CSARDHTGVQETQYF
.	TRBJ1-5	TRBV28	.	TGTGCCAGCACGGCCTTCAATCAGCCCCAGCATTTT	CASTAFNQPQHF
.	TRBJ1-1	TRBV20-1	.	TGCAGTGCTGCGGAAGGGGCAGACACTGAAGCTTTCTTT	CSAAEGADTEAFF
.	TRBJ1-1	TRBV12-3/TRBV12-4	.	TGTGCCAGCAGTTTACACGCTGATGTCTTCGCTGAAGCTTTCTTT	CASSLHADVFAEAFF
.	TRBJ1-5	TRBV10-3	few	TGTGCCATCAGAGGACAGAGCAATCAGCCCCAGCATTTT	CAIRGQSNQPQHF
TRBD1	TRBJ1-2	TRBV19	.	TGTGCCAGTAGTATTCTGACAGGGGGTGATGGTGGCTACACCTTC	CASSILTGGDGGYTF
.	TRBJ2-2	TRBV7-2	.	TGTGCCAGCAGCCCAGTCTTGGCGGGCTCGACCGGGGAGCTGTTTTTT	CASSPVLAGSTGELFF
.	TRBJ1-4	TRBV7-2	.	TGTGCCAGCAGCTTAGAGGGTCCGATAAATGAAAAACTGTTTTTT	CASSLEGPINEKLFF
TRBD1	TRBJ1-2	TRBV20-1	.	TGCAGTGCCCCCCGGCAGACAGGGAGACACTATGGCTACACCTTC	CSAPRQTGRHYGYTF
TRBD2	TRBJ2-1	TRBV29-1	many	TGCAGCGTTGATTCTAGCGGGGTTGGGAATGAGCAGTTCTTC	CSVDSSGVGNEQFF
TRBD2	TRBJ2-3	TRBV20-1	many	TGCAGTGCTAGCCCGACTAGCCGACGAGGGTCGCAGTATTTT	CSASPTSRRGSQYF
TRBD1	TRBJ2-7	TRBV12-3/TRBV12-4	.	TGTGCCAGCAGTCAGACAGGGGGACCCTACAATGAGCAGTACTTC	CASSQTGGPYNEQYF
TRBD1	TRBJ2-7	TRBV28	few	TGTGCCAGCAGTTCCCCGGACAGGACCTACGAGCAGTACTTC	CASSSPDRTYEQYF
.	TRBJ1-3	TRBV6-5	.	TGTGCCAGCAGCCGAGGAGGGGCATATGGAAACACCATATATTTT	CASSRGGAYGNTIYF
TRBD1	TRBJ2-1	TRBV7-8	.	TGTGCCAGCAGCTTACCTCGGGACAGCCAATCTTCCTACAATGAGCAGTTCTTC	CASSLPRDSQSSYNEQFF
.	TRBJ1-2	TRBV20-1	.	TGCAGTGCTGAGAACCAGGGTGGCTACACCTTC	CSAENQGGYTF
.	TRBJ1-5	TRBV2	few	TGTGCCAGCAGTCAGCGGGAATTTTTCCAGCCCCAGCATTTT	CASSQREFFQPQHF
TRBD1	TRBJ2-7	TRBV20-1	few	TGCAGTGCTACATTTCCGGGACAGTTCTACGAGCAGTACTTC	CSATFPGQFYEQYF
TRBD1	TRBJ1-2	TRBV5-5	.	TGTGCCAGCCGACCGAACTCAGGAAGGGGACAGTATTACTACACCTTC	CASRPNSGRGQYYYTF
.	TRBJ1-6	TRBV28	few	TGTGCCAGCAAATGGGAGACAGGCTCCTATAATTCACCCCTCCACTTT	CASKWETGSYNSPLHF
.	TRBJ2-5	TRBV6-2/TRBV6-3	.	TGTGCCAGCACCGATCCCGGGCGTTGGGAGACCCAGTACTTC	CASTDPGRWETQYF
.	TRBJ1-2	TRBV10-2	.	TGCGCCAGCATGCCCGGACACATCACCCGCCCTCACACATATGGCTACACCTTC	CASMPGHITRPHTYGYTF
.	TRBJ1-5	TRBV20-1	.	TGCAGTGCTGTGACGGTGAACAATCAGCCCCAGCATTTT	CSAVTVNNQPQHF
.	TRBJ2-7	TRBV20-1	.	TGCAGTGCTATTTACTCCTCCTACGAGCAGTACTTC	CSAIYSSYEQYF
.	TRBJ1-4	TRBV20-1	few	TGCAGTGCTTACCTAATAGTGGGTGAAAAACTGTTTTTT	CSAYLIVGEKLFF
TRBD2	TRBJ2-1	TRBV6-5	.	TGTGCCAGCAGTTCGGGGGGGCTGGTGTTCTTC	CASSSGGLVFF
.	TRBJ2-6	TRBV3-1	few	TGTGCCAGCAGCCAAGATAGGAGGGTCTCTGGGGCCAACGTCCTGACTTTC	CASSQDRRVSGANVLTF
.	TRBJ2-3	TRBV5-1	.	TGCGCCAGCAGCGTGGCCTCCGAGTCAGATACGCAGTATTTT	CASSVASESDTQYF
TRBD2	TRBJ2-7	TRBV9	few	TGTGCCAGCAGCGTAGGTGGACTAGCCACGGAGCAGTACTTC	CASSVGGLATEQYF
TRBD2	TRBJ2-3	TRBV7-2	.	TGTGCCGGCAGCTTGTCAGCGGGGAGCAATACAGATACGCAGTATTTT	CAGSLSAGSNTDTQYF
.	TRBJ2-1	TRBV10-3	.	TGTGCCATCATGTTAAACAATGAGCAGTTCTTC	CAIMLNNEQFF
TRBD1	TRBJ2-7	TRBV20-1	.	TGCAGTGCTAGGCCCGGACAGGGGGAATGGCAGTACTTC	CSARPGQGEWQYF
.	TRBJ2-5	TRBV9	once	TGTGCCAGCAGCGTCGGAATAGAATACCAAGAGACCCAGTACTTC	CASSVGIEYQETQYF
.	TRBJ2-5	TRBV20-1	.	TGCAGTGCTAGAGATGTGAGGGGGGTGGAGACCCAGTACTTC	CSARDVRGVETQYF
TRBD2	TRBJ2-5	TRBV3-1	.	TGTGCCAGCAGCCAAGAGAGCGGGGGGCCCCAAGAGACCCAGTACTTC	CASSQESGGPQETQYF
.	TRBJ2-1	TRBV2	few	TGTGCCAGCAGTCCGGACAGACCACCCAATGAGCAGTTCTTC	CASSPDRPPNEQFF
TRBD1	TRBJ2-5	TRBV6-2/TRBV6-3	.	TGTGCCAGCAGCATCCGGACAGGGGTGGAGACCCAGTACTTC	CASSIRTGVETQYF
.	TRBJ1-5	TRBV28	few	TGTGCCAGCAGATGGACGGGCCTGCATCAGCCCCAGCATTTT	CASRWTGLHQPQHF
.	TRBJ2-1	TRBV7-9	few	TGTGCCGGCAGCTTTCACCTCAATGAGCAGTTCTTC	CAGSFHLNEQFF
.	TRBJ1-5	TRBV11-3	.	TGTGCCAGCAGCTTAGGCGGACATACCAATCAGCCCCAGCATTTT	CASSLGGHTNQPQHF
.	TRBJ2-5	TRBV5-1	many	TGCGCCAGCAGCTTGGGGGTTTCGGAGACCCAGTACTTC	CASSLGVSETQYF
TRBD2	TRBJ2-1	TRBV7-9	.	TGTGCCAGCAGGTTAGCTAGCGGGGGAGTTTCCTACAATGAGCAGTTCTTC	CASRLASGGVSYNEQFF
TRBD2	TRBJ2-5	TRBV20-1	.	TGCAGTGCTAGAGATTTCCCCCGGGGGGGCCTAGAGGAGACCCAGTACTTC	CSARDFPRGGLEETQYF
.	TRBJ2-7	TRBV21-1	.	TGTGCCAGCAGCAACCGCCGACTAGGGGTCTACGAGCAGTACTTC	CASSNRRLGVYEQYF
.	TRBJ2-1	TRBV4-3	few	TGCGCCAGCAGCCAAGAAATAGCTGGGAGCTCCTACAATGAGCAGTTCTTC	CASSQEIAGSSYNEQFF
.	TRBJ2-3	TRBV9	few	TGTGCCAGCAGCGGACGACACAGCCAACGTGTGGATACGCAGTATTTT	CASSGRHSQRVDTQYF
.	TRBJ2-1	TRBV24-1	.	TGTGCCACACAGATCAGGGGTGGTTACAATGAGCAGTTCTTC	CATQIRGGYNEQFF
.	TRBJ1-2	TRBV29-1	.	TGCAGCGTTGAAGTTTGGGGCGGTGGCTACACCTTC	CSVEVWGGGYTF
TRBD1	TRBJ2-5	TRBV28	.	TGTGCCAGCAGCCAGTACGCCGGGACAGGGCTGGACGGGCAGTACTTC	CASSQYAGTGLDGQYF
TRBD2	TRBJ2-1	TRBV3-1	.	TGTGCCAGCAGCCCACTAGCGGGGCTCAATGAGCAGTTCTTC	CASSPLAGLNEQFF
.	TRBJ1-2	TRBV7-9	few	TGTGCCAGCAGCTTAAGTCCGGAGGTCTTTGGCTACACCTTC	CASSLSPEVFGYTF
.	TRBJ2-3	TRBV7-2	.	TGTGCCAGCAGCCCACGAGGTGGGGGGGCTCTAGATACGCAGTATTTT	CASSPRGGGALDTQYF
TRBD2	TRBJ2-4	TRBV6-1	.	TGTGCCAGCAGAATAGGACTAGCGAGTCTCAAAAGCATTCAGTACTTC	CASRIGLASLKSIQYF
TRBD2	TRBJ2-4	TRBV10-3	.	TGTGCCATCAGTACCGGGACTAACTACAATGAGCAGTACTTC	CAISTGTNYNEQYF
.	TRBJ2-1	TRBV24-1	.	TGTGCCACCAGTGATGAAATAAGGGGAAATGAGCAGTTCTTC	CATSDEIRGNEQFF
.	TRBJ2-3	TRBV4-3	.	TGCGCCAGCAGCCAAGGGGGACTCTACACAGATACGCAGTATTTT	CASSQGGLYTDTQYF
.	TRBJ2-7	TRBV11-2	few	TGTGCCAGCAGCCTCTTACCCCCTGAGCAGTACTTC	CASSLLPPEQYF
.	TRBJ2-1	TRBV15	.	TGTGCCACCAGCAGAGGAGGGACCTACAATGAGCAGTTCTTC	CATSRGGTYNEQFF